This T cell receptor beta chain was found in a study of chemoradiotherapy in HPV16-positive cancers (dated by TCRdb to between 2020 and 2023). For the study in its entirety: Candidate HPV-specific T-cell clones and common TCR motifs were defined through functional T-cell assays on cells from two HPV16-positive patients. Whether T-cell immunity against the HPV oncoproteins E6 and E7 changes during chemoradiotherapy and whether survival is affected by this immunity were examined in the study. The candidate HPV-specific TCRs and motifs were subsequently tracked in TCR repertoires obtained from some 80 patients with HPV-related cancers. Results the study describes overall, beyond this receptor: Among HPV16-positive patients, expansion of HPV-responsive T cells during chemoradiotherapy was associated with better recurrence-free survival. The functional definition of HPV-specific T cells came from only a couple of HPV16-positive patients, and the survival association was reported for HPV16-positive patients. Expansion of candidate HPV-specific clones and E7-related TCR motifs was observed in the tumor microenvironment during treatment, whereas no such expansion was observed for non-HPV-specific T cells.

CDR1 and CDR2 are drawn from the germline V gene: MDHEN, SYDVKM. Here V drops 6 bases and J drops 7 bases, and the junction holds 9 bases not matched to any gene. From cysteine to phenylalanine, the CDR3 is 15 amino acids long. Of the read, only the CDR3 DNA is kept; its 45 bases are in frame from base 1. Library construction relied on the immunoSEQ multiplex PCR assay. TCRdb provides this immuneACCESS table in a form limited to in-frame rearrangements. Some clones are lacking; in checked studies, under half of them reflect an unresolved V gene, and why the rest are absent is not known. This sample lists 12,000 or so clones; roughly 81% were detected once. The ten largest clones represent approximately 0.96% of the sample. Regarding this clone: Its recognized antigen is unknown. No quality values exist for individual bases; no much larger clone is one base distant.

Repertoires were sampled repeatedly over the course of chemoradiotherapy so that clonal expansion in the tumor microenvironment could be followed. The chain couples TRBV28 to TRBJ2-2; 9 junctional bases match TRBD2. The TCR originated in a human donor with HPV-associated anogenital cancer. Sampling took place from a patient who underwent chemoradiotherapy. CDR3 sequence: CASRTAGGVGGELFF. The bases are TGTGCCAGCAGAACTGCGGGAGGGGTGGGCGGGGAGCTGTTTTTT.